The clone carrying this T cell receptor (beta chain) was observed a handful of times. This record belongs to a study of cytomegalovirus exposure and HLA in healthy donors. 13 Jbeta primers and 60 Vbeta primers were used for the PCR. Sequencing was performed with immunoSEQ multiplex PCR; in TCRdb, only in-frame clones are kept and a portion is missing. The sample shows 95,000 to 150,000 clones, around 66% of them seen only once. CDR3 size: 14 residues. Trimming cost V 3 bases and J 3 bases, with 12 bases left between them. Germline CDR1 reads SNHLY; CDR2 reads FYNNEI. The sample consisted of PBMCs. This receptor was taken from a woman between 40 and 50 years old in good health and CMV-seropositive. The chain has TRBV2 and TRBJ2-7; D might be TRBD1 (5 bases). The CDR3 sequence is CASSEAGPIYEQYF. Here the CDR3 DNA reads TGTGCCAGCAGTGAGGCAGGGCCGATCTACGAGCAGTACTTC.